The 22 T cell receptor beta chains below were found in one sample sequenced in a study of cytomegalovirus exposure and HLA in healthy donors. TCRdb's table, derived via immunoSEQ multiplex PCR, lists solely in-frame clones and lacks some. The sample lists roughly 80,000 clones, approximately 91% seen once, with around 2.1% in the top ten. The sample comprised PBMCs. The receptors here all came from a man younger than 40 in good health and CMV-seronegative.

V is TRBV30 and J is TRBJ2-7, with D tentatively TRBD2 (6 bases). With 3 bases removed from V and 4 bases from J, the gap between germline ends came to 10 bases. The germline gives CDR1 GTSNPN, CDR2 SVGIG (reference sequence). The CDR3 is 12 residues long. The CDR3: CAWSRDSYEQYF. CDR3 DNA: TGTGCCTGGAGCCGGGACTCATACGAGCAGTACTTC.

This chain connects TRBV9 to TRBJ2-3, with 9 bases aligning to TRBD1. Germline V lookup: CDR1 SGDLS, CDR2 YYNGEE. This CDR3 has 19 amino acids. J was trimmed by 4 bases and V by 3 bases; bases with no gene match: 18. CDR3 residues: CASSALGDRDRDRADTQYF. In nucleotides, the CDR3 is TGTGCCAGCAGCGCCCTGGGGGACCGGGACAGGGATCGCGCAGATACGCAGTATTTT. Supplemented by reference TRBV9 and TRBJ2-3, the full variable domain reads DSGVTQTPKHLITATGQRVTLRCSPRSGDLSVYWYQQSLDQGLQFLIQYYNGEERAKGNILERFSAQQFPDLHSELNLSSLELGDSALYFCASSALGDRDRDRADTQYFGPGTRLTVL.

V gene TRBV19 combines with J gene TRBJ1-1; no definite D call. Trimming removed 4 bases from V and 5 bases from J, with 14 bases in between. In germline, CDR1 is LNHDA, CDR2 SQIVND (reference sequence). This CDR3 has 14 residues. The CDR3 protein is CASSTSRERTEAFF. In DNA form, the CDR3 reads TGTGCCAGTAGTACTTCTCGGGAGCGAACTGAAGCTTTCTTT.

This chain uses TRBV28 with TRBJ1-6; 9 bases align to TRBD1. The germline V gene encodes CDR1 MDHEN and CDR2 SYDVKM. The CDR3 is 15 residues long. Trimming at V came to 6 bases and at J to 9 bases, leaving 9 bases not matched to a gene. CDR3 nucleotide sequence: TGTGCCAGCAGGGGAGGGACAGGGTCTGGTTCACCCCTCCACTTT. Its protein is CASRGGTGSGSPLHF.

This clone was seen just once. In DNA form, the CDR3 reads TGTGCCAGCAGCTTACCTTCCTCGCCTAGCGGGAGGAGAAACACCTACAATGAGCAGTTCTTC. This gives the protein CASSLPSSPSGRRNTYNEQFF. This chain links TRBV7-3 with TRBJ2-1; 11 bases align to TRBD2. There are 21 residues in the CDR3. The V and J ends lost 2 bases and 2 bases, in that order; junction bases with no gene match: 17. Per the germline V gene, CDR1 is SGHTA and CDR2 is FQGTGA.

In this sample, this clone turned up a few times. This rearrangement joins TRBV5-1 to TRBJ1-6, with D possibly TRBD1 on 5 matching bases. The CDR3 is 15 residues long. The germline CDR1 and CDR2 sequences are SGHRS and YFSETQ. The germline V and J ends were trimmed by 0 bases and 6 bases, with 10 bases remaining between them. The CDR3 region has the DNA TGCGCCAGCAGCTTGGGACAGTCGACTAATTCACCCCTCCACTTT. Encoded protein: CASSLGQSTNSPLHF.

The V call is TRBV10-3, the J call TRBJ2-7; 8 bases match TRBD2. CDR1 is ENHRY and CDR2 is SYGVKD in the germline V gene. The CDR3 has 15 residues. After removal of 8 bases from V and 2 bases from J, the junction contained 11 bases not matched to a gene. The CDR3 region is CAIGQRTSGPYEQYF. CDR3 sequence (DNA): TGTGCCATCGGCCAAAGAACTAGCGGTCCCTACGAGCAGTACTTC.

V usage is TRBV5-5 and J usage is TRBJ1-5; TRBD1 matches 10 bases. V was pared by 4 bases and J by 6 bases, with 10 bases of the junction left unmatched. This CDR3 is built from 16 residues. CDR1 SGHKS and CDR2 YYEKEE come from the germline V gene (reference sequence). The CDR3 nucleotides are TGTGCCAGCAGCACTGCGGGACAGGGGACTGGTCAGCCCCAGCATTTT. Protein: CASSTAGQGTGQPQHF.

This chain connects TRBV21-1 to TRBJ1-1. TRBV21-1 is assigned pseudogene status. The CDR3 is 10 residues long. This CDR3 reads CAPEGQVAFF. Here the CDR3 DNA reads TGTGCCCCGGAGGGGCAGGTAGCTTTCTTT.

This chain joins TRBV18 and TRBJ1-4; D remains unclear. The CDR3 consists of 15 residues. V dropped 3 bases and J dropped 2 bases, with 10 bases sitting between them. Germline CDR1 is KGHSH and CDR2 is LQKENI. CDR3 region: CASSPRPGTNEKLFF. The CDR3 nucleotides are TGTGCCAGCTCACCCAGACCGGGGACTAATGAAAAACTGTTTTTT.

J is TRBJ2-7 and V is TRBV5-4; 7 bases match TRBD1. V was pared by 4 bases and J by 0 bases, with 7 bases of the junction left unmatched. The V gene's germline CDR1 is SGHNT and CDR2 YYREEE (reference sequence). The CDR3 spans 15 residues. The CDR3 loop reads CASSGKTGSSYEQYF. In DNA form, the CDR3 reads TGTGCCAGCAGCGGGAAGACAGGGAGCTCCTACGAGCAGTACTTC.

This sequence joins TRBV5-1 and TRBJ2-5; D is perhaps TRBD1 (5 bases). Germline values: CDR1 SGHRS, CDR2 YFSETQ. The ends were cut back, 0 bases at V and 0 bases at J, with 9 bases in the middle. The CDR3 sequence is 15 residues long. The CDR3 DNA sequence: TGCGCCAGCAGCTTGGGACTGGGGCACCAAGAGACCCAGTACTTC. Protein product: CASSLGLGHQETQYF.

The rearrangement uses TRBV7-2 and TRBJ2-3; 10 bases match TRBD2. CDR1 and CDR2 from the germline V gene are SGHTA and FQGNSA. V was pared by 8 bases and J by 2 bases, with 10 bases of the junction left unmatched. CDR3 length: 16 amino acids. CDR3 loop: CASRKSAGGYTDTQYF. CDR3 bases: TGTGCCAGCCGTAAATCAGCGGGAGGGTACACAGATACGCAGTATTTT.

The chain employs TRBV6-4 and TRBJ2-1, with D hard to call. V lost 3 bases and J 9 bases, leaving 18 bases between the germline ends. The CDR3 runs to 15 residues. Germline V gene lookup returns CDR1 MRHNA and CDR2 SNTAGT. The CDR3 loop is CASSEVIGQAVEQFF. The CDR3 region has the DNA TGTGCCAGCAGTGAAGTAATCGGTCAGGCAGTTGAGCAGTTCTTC.

This clone was detected once. The chain carries TRBV27 and TRBJ2-7; 10 nucleotides line up with TRBD1. The CDR3 extends over 13 amino acids. The germline V gene encodes CDR1 MNHEY and CDR2 SMNVEV (reference sequence). Trimming removed 7 bases from V and 7 bases from J; junction bases left unmatched: 7. DNA of the CDR3: TGTGCCAGCACCGGGACAGGGGTTAGGGAGCAGTACTTC. Protein product: CASTGTGVREQYF.

This chain links TRBV5-6 with TRBJ2-3; 7 bases align to TRBD2. Germline values: CDR1 SGHDT, CDR2 YYEEEE. V was pared by 2 bases and J by 6 bases, with 9 bases of the junction left unmatched. There are 15 residues in the CDR3. As DNA, the CDR3 is TGTGCCAGCAGCTTCGGGACTATTGTCGCTGATACGCAGTATTTT. Its translation: CASSFGTIVADTQYF. Based on the CDR3 plus reference TRBV5-6 and TRBJ2-3, the full variable domain is DAGVTQSPTHLIKTRGQQVTLRCSPKSGHDTVSWYQQALGQGPQFIFQYYEEEERQRGNFPDRFSGHQFPNYSSELNVNALLLGDSALYLCASSFGTIVADTQYFGPGTRLTVL.

The genes are TRBV7-2 and TRBJ2-2; 10 bases align to TRBD2. The germline CDR1 and CDR2 sequences are SGHTA and FQGNSA. The CDR3 totals 16 residues. Unmatched junction bases numbered 9, after V lost 3 bases and J lost 8 bases. The CDR3 is CASSFGSSGGQGELFF. CDR3 DNA: TGTGCCAGCAGCTTCGGATCTAGCGGGGGCCAAGGGGAGCTGTTTTTT.

The V and J genes are TRBV19 and TRBJ2-1; the D gene is possibly TRBD1 (5 bases). The germline CDR1 and CDR2 sequences are LNHDA and SQIVND (reference sequence). The CDR3 totals 15 residues. V was trimmed by 7 bases and J by 5 bases, leaving 18 bases between them. The DNA of the CDR3 is TGTGCCAGTAAGCCAGGGTTCGAAGGGGACAATGAGCAGTTCTTC. It encodes CASKPGFEGDNEQFF.

The chain employs TRBV19 and TRBJ1-2; 10 nucleotides agree with TRBD1. This CDR3 contains 17 residues. V trimming: 5 bases; J trimming: 5 bases; junction bases outside the gene matches: 14. In germline, CDR1 is LNHDA, CDR2 SQIVND (reference sequence). The CDR3 DNA is TGTGCCAGTAGTGCGGACCGGGACAGGGGTGGTGCGTATGGCTACACCTTC. Translation gives CASSADRDRGGAYGYTF. Full variable domain (rest looked up from reference TRBV19 and TRBJ1-2): DGGITQSPKYLFRKEGQNVTLSCEQNLNHDAMYWYRQDPGQGLRLIYYSQIVNDFQKGDIAEGYSVSREKKESFPLTVTSAQKNPTAFYLCASSADRDRGGAYGYTFGSGTRLTVV.

V is TRBV11-2 and J is TRBJ2-7; a weak D match, TRBD1 (6 bases). The V end lost 2 bases, the J end lost 2 bases, and 13 bases lay between the germline ends. CDR1 is SGHAT and CDR2 is FQNNGV in the germline V gene. CDR3 length: 15 residues. The CDR3 protein is CASSLMTQGPYEQYF. The CDR3 DNA sequence: TGTGCCAGCAGCTTAATGACCCAGGGGCCCTACGAGCAGTACTTC. Looking up the rest from reference TRBV11-2 and TRBJ2-7 gives the full variable domain: EAGVAQSPRYKIIEKRQSVAFWCNPISGHATLYWYQQILGQGPKLLIQFQNNGVVDDSQLPKDRFSAERLKGVDSTLKIQPAKLEDSAVYLCASSLMTQGPYEQYFGPGTRLTVT.

V is TRBV11-2 and J is TRBJ2-7; D not resolved. The CDR3 totals 12 residues. The V end was cut by 6 bases, the J end by 0 bases, with 6 bases between. The V gene's germline CDR1 is SGHAT and CDR2 FQNNGV. CDR3 region: CASSRSSYEQYF. The CDR3 DNA reads TGTGCCAGCAGTAGGAGCTCCTACGAGCAGTACTTC.

This clone was seen once. The rearrangement uses TRBV19 and TRBJ2-7; weak D call: TRBD2 (5 bases). This CDR3 has 15 amino acids. Per germline, CDR1 LNHDA and CDR2 SQIVND (reference sequence). Trimming removed 3 bases from V and 6 bases from J, with 18 bases in between. The CDR3 DNA follows: TGTGCCAGTAGTATTCTTCTCGGGATTCGGATCGAGCAGTACTTC. This codes for CASSILLGIRIEQYF.